This TCR beta chain came from a study of tumor and adjacent non-tumor tissue in lung cancer (dated by TCRdb to the late 2010s). For the wider study: Patients with adenocarcinoma (about 12), squamous cell carcinoma (2) and small cell lung cancer (1) were included in the cohort. Among the 15 or so patients, ages ranged from about 31 to 76 years, about 10 were men and 5 were women, and disease was TNM stage I to III. In total, sequencing yielded under 150 million productive TCRbeta reads, which works out to an average of about 4 million reads per sample. The study compared bulk TCRbeta repertoires from lung tumor tissue and matched distant non-tumor lung tissue of approximately 15 lung cancer patients. TCRbeta CDR3 sequencing was performed on roughly 32 paired specimens, with one tumor sample and one normal lung sample collected per patient.

Preparation of the library involved multiplex PCR. The sequencer was an Illumina HiSeq 2500. TCRbeta libraries were constructed through three rounds of nested PCR with primers (Table S4) according to protocols adapted from ARM-PCR. Before sequencing, PCR products of 200-500 bp were cut from the gel and purified using the QIAquick gel extraction kit. Per the original workflow: Reads were cleaned with Trimmomatic, merged with FLASH into complete CDR3 sequences, and assigned to V(D)J germline segments with MiTCR. VDJtools was used to compute clonal diversity as the inverse Simpson's index. Productive reads were defined as in-frame sequences without a premature stop codon. The public reads were quality trimmed at Q25 with fastp and then assembled into clones with MiXCR by TCRdb, keeping productive beta chains. Rows with a matching CDR3 protein are joined into one entry that keeps the most common DNA and genes. TCRdb's processing, not the authors' own work, is the source of the V and J calls. For this sample there are under 250,000 distinct CDR3 sequences; 60% to 85% appear just once. Under 30% of the sample is taken by the ten largest.

The CDR3 goes from the cysteine to the phenylalanine over 12 residues. Only the CDR3 region is kept as DNA, spanning 36 bases read in frame from base 1. CDR1 and CDR2 are drawn from the germline V gene: SQVTM, ANQGSEA. A word on this clonotype: This receptor's antigen is unknown. Germline and junction disagree at one end, which may indicate a read error.

Points the paper makes about the study in general: Significantly higher TCR diversity (inverse Simpson) was observed in tumor tissue than in normal lung tissue (roughly 390 vs 170, P = 0.0075, Mann-Whitney U test). Only about 15 patients were in the cohort, and the authors stated that larger samples and more detailed clinical data are needed. In normal lung, the top 100 clones accounted for a significantly larger cumulative share of the repertoire than in tumor tissue. The methods do not name the sequencing platform or mention unique molecular identifiers. Peripheral blood was not sequenced, so blood TCRbeta repertoires were not examined in the lung cancer patients of the study. Significantly higher TCR diversity was found in younger patients, and higher tumor TCR diversity was associated with shorter overall and disease-free survival.

RNA was isolated from bulk, unsorted tissue, and RNA quality was assessed with a NanoDrop ND-1000 and an Agilent 2100. Donors were newly diagnosed lung cancer patients admitted for thoracic surgery in China between August and November 2014, without prior chemotherapy. The study excluded patients who had received radiotherapy or chemotherapy before or who had another cancer at the same time. Surgical tissue pieces of roughly 1-2.2 cm3 were preserved in RNAlater solution and were kept at -80 degrees C until use. The source of this sequence is a man aged 55 to 70 with non-small cell lung cancer. Here the chain combines TRBV29-1 and TRBJ2-2, with 7 bases aligning to TRBD2. The specimen sequenced was lung tumor tissue. CDR3 region: CCVQTASGMLFF. The DNA sequence is TGCTGCGTTCAGACTGCCAGCGGGATGCTGTTTTTT.